This T cell receptor (beta chain) was observed in a study of CD4 T cells in relation to SARS-CoV-2 and coronaviruses. CD4 enrichment then naive enrichment separated naive from memory CD4+ cells. The V gene's germline CDR1 is SEHNR and CDR2 FQNEAQ (reference sequence). Trimming took 4 bases from V and 7 from J, leaving 11 bases between them. The CDR3 runs to 14 residues. The repertoire was sequenced with immunoSEQ multiplex PCR; TCRdb's copy has only in-frame clones and lacks some. The table includes some 42,000 clones, 88% detected once. Sequenced sample: memory CD4+ T cells from PBMCs. The TCR was taken from an adult with COVID-19. The chain links TRBV7-9 to TRBJ1-6, with D possibly TRBD1 on 5 matching bases. The CDR3 sequence: CASSSQNRNSPLHF. Here the CDR3 DNA reads TGTGCCAGCAGCTCCCAGAACAGGAATTCACCCCTCCACTTT.